This TCR beta chain derives from a study of shared clonotypes between healthy human individuals. Germline CDR1 MNHNS, CDR2 SASEGT. CDR3 size: 16 residues. V lost 4 bases, J lost 2 bases, and 5 bases stayed unmatched. This clone was counted between two and nine times. Its antigen is not identified. Some clones are missing from TCRdb's copy, which holds only in-frame ones; the method was immunoSEQ multiplex PCR. This table has nearly 750,000 clones, roughly 72% appearing once. Study findings and constraints: Generation probability values for non-shared clonotypes were lower than those for clonotypes shared by all four donors.

Specimen: memory CD4+ T cells sorted from blood. Subset noted: CD45RA-negative fraction. The source of this sequence is a woman between 25 and 40 years old in good health. V usage is TRBV6-1 and J usage is TRBJ2-3, with 11 nucleotides matching TRBD2. The CDR3 loop is CASSGRLAGNTDTQYF. The CDR3 DNA is TGTGCCAGCAGTGGCAGACTAGCGGGGAACACAGATACGCAGTATTTT.